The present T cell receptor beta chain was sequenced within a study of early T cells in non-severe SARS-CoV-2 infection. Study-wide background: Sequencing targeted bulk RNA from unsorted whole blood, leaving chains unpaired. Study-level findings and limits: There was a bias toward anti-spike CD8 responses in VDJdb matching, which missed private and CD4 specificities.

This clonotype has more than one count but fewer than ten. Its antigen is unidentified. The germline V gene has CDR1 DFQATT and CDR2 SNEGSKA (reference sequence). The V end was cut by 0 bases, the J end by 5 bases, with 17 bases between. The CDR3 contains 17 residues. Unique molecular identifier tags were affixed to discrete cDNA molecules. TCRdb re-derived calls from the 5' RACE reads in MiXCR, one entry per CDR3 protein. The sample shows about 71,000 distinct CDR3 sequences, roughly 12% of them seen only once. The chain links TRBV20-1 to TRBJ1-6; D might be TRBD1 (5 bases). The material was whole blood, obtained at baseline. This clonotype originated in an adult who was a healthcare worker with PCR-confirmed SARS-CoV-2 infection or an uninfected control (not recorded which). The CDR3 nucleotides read TGCAGTGCTAGAGATCCCGGGCCGGGGCAGAATAATTCACCCCTCCACTTT. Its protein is CSARDPGPGQNNSPLHF.